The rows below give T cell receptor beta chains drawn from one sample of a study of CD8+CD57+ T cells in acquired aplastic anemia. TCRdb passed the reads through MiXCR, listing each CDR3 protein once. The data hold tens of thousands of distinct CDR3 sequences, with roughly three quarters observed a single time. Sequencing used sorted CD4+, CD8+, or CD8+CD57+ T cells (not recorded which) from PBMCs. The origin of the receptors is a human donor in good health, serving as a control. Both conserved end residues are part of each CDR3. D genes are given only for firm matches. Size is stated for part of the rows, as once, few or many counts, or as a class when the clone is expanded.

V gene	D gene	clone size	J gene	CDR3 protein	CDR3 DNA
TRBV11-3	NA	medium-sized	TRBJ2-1	CASSETPTTNEQFF	TGTGCCAGCAGCGAAACCCCTACAACCAATGAGCAGTTCTTC
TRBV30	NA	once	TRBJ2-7	CAWSDGDTDAEQYF	TGTGCCTGGAGTGACGGGGACACGGACGCCGAGCAGTACTTC
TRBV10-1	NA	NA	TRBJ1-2	CASLRAPPNYGYTF	TGCGCCAGCTTACGGGCCCCTCCTAACTATGGCTACACCTTC
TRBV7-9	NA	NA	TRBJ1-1	CASSLRSNTEAFF	TGTGCCAGCAGCTTACGGTCGAACACTGAAGCTTTCTTT
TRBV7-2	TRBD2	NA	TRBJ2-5	CASKSGGVEPTQYF	TGTGCCAGCAAGAGCGGGGGGGTCGAACCGACCCAGTACTTC
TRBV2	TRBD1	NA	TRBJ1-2	CASRGSGWQGGGYTF	TGTGCCAGCAGGGGGTCCGGATGGCAGGGGGGCGGCTACACCTTC
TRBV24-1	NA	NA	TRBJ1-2	CATSVEDSYGYTF	TGTGCCACCAGTGTAGAGGACAGCTATGGCTACACCTTC
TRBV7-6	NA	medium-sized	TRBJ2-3	CASGDDGAQYF	TGTGCCAGCGGCGATGATGGGGCGCAGTATTTT
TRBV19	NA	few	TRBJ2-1	CASTMTGLGEQFF	TGTGCCAGTACCATGACGGGTCTTGGTGAGCAGTTCTTC
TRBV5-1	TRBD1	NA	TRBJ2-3	CASSLAGQGYSDTQYF	TGCGCCAGCAGCTTGGCGGGACAGGGTTATTCAGATACGCAGTATTTT
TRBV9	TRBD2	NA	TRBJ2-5	CASSVGLAGAETQYF	TGTGCCAGCAGCGTAGGACTAGCGGGGGCTGAGACCCAGTACTTC
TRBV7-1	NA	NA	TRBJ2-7	CASSSGRYPYEQYF	TGTGCCAGCAGCTCAGGGCGGTACCCCTACGAGCAGTACTTC
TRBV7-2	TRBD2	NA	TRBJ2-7	CASSAGLAAAYEQYF	TGTGCCAGCAGCGCGGGACTAGCGGCTGCCTACGAGCAGTACTTC
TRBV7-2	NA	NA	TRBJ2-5	CASSLRSAKGYQETQYF	TGTGCCAGCAGCCTCCGGTCCGCCAAGGGTTACCAAGAGACCCAGTACTTC
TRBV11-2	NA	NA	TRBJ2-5	CASSLDAHETQYF	TGTGCCAGCAGCTTAGACGCCCACGAGACCCAGTACTTC
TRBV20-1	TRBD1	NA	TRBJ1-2	CSAITDRGNGYTF	TGCAGTGCTATAACGGACAGGGGCAACGGCTACACCTTC
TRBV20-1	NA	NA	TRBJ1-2	CSARDQWGGGYGYTF	TGCAGTGCTAGAGATCAATGGGGAGGGGGGTATGGCTACACCTTC
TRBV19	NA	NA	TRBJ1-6	CASADLGNSPLHF	TGTGCCAGTGCTGATCTTGGTAATTCACCCCTCCACTTT
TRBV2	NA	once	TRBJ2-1	CASKYSLEQFF	TGTGCCAGCAAGTACAGCCTCGAGCAGTTCTTC
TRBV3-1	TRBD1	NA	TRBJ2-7	CASSQDQGDEQYF	TGTGCCAGCAGCCAAGATCAGGGGGACGAGCAGTACTTC
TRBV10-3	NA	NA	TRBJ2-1	CAISEELGIGEQFF	TGTGCCATCAGTGAGGAACTAGGAATAGGGGAGCAGTTCTTC
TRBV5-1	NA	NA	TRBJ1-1	CASSLGGWDTEAFF	TGCGCCAGCAGCTTGGGGGGGTGGGACACTGAAGCTTTCTTT
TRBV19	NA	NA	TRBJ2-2	CASHGGTGELFF	TGTGCCAGTCATGGGGGGACCGGGGAGCTGTTTTTT
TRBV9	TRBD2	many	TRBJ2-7	CASSVSGLVYEQYF	TGTGCCAGCAGCGTGTCGGGACTAGTCTACGAGCAGTACTTC
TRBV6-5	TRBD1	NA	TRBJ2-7	CASSYRDRVYEQYF	TGTGCCAGCAGTTACCGGGACAGGGTCTACGAGCAGTACTTC
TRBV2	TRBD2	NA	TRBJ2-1	CASSVTSGGNNEQFF	TGTGCCAGCAGTGTCACTAGCGGGGGGAACAATGAGCAGTTCTTC
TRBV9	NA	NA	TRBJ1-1	CASSVAQANTEAFF	TGTGCCAGCAGCGTAGCACAGGCTAACACTGAAGCTTTCTTT
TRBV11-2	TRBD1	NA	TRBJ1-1	CASSYGSQGARNTEAFF	TGTGCCAGCAGTTACGGGTCACAGGGGGCGCGGAACACTGAAGCTTTCTTT
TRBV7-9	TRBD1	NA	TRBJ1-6	CASSLFGTDNSPLHF	TGTGCCAGCAGCTTGTTCGGGACAGATAATTCACCCCTCCACTTT
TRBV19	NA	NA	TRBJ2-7	CASSMAARAVEQYF	TGTGCCAGTAGTATGGCGGCCAGGGCAGTCGAGCAGTACTTC
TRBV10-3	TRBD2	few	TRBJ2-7	CAISRVAGPMDEQYF	TGTGCCATCAGTAGAGTAGCGGGTCCTATGGACGAGCAGTACTTC
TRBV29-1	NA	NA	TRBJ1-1	CSVDRETEAFF	TGCAGCGTTGATCGGGAAACTGAAGCTTTCTTT
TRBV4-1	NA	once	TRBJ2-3	CASSPIDLVSTDTRYF	TGCGCCAGCAGCCCCATCGACCTAGTCAGCACAGATACGCGGTATTTT
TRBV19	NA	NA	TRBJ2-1	CASSIFNEQFF	TGTGCCAGTAGTATTTTCAATGAGCAGTTCTTC
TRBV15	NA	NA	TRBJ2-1	CASSPGQYNEQFF	TGTGCCAGCAGCCCCGGACAGTACAATGAGCAGTTCTTC
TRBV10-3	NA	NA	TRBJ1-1	CAIRAVGGNTEAFF	TGTGCCATCAGGGCAGTGGGGGGTAACACTGAAGCTTTCTTT
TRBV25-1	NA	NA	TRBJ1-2	CASSVRTGSYGYTF	TGTGCCAGCAGTGTACGAACAGGGAGCTATGGCTACACCTTC
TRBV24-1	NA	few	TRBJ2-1	CATSDADRLLGNEQFF	TGTGCCACCAGTGATGCGGACCGCCTTCTAGGCAATGAGCAGTTCTTC
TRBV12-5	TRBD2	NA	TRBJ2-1	CASGQVAGDSEQFF	TGTGCTAGTGGTCAGGTAGCGGGAGATAGTGAGCAGTTCTTC
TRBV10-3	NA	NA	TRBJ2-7	CAISDLYEQYF	TGTGCCATCAGTGATCTTTACGAGCAGTACTTC
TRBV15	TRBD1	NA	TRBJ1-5	CATSTRTGGMQPQHF	TGTGCCACCAGCACTAGGACAGGGGGTATGCAGCCCCAGCATTTT
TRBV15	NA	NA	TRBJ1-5	CATSISSGNQPQHF	TGTGCCACCAGCATAAGCAGTGGGAATCAGCCCCAGCATTTT
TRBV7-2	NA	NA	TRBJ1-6	CASSLVDPPLHF	TGTGCCAGCAGCTTAGTAGACCCGCCCCTCCACTTT
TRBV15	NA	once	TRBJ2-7	CATSRGGTAYEQYF	TGTGCCACCAGCAGAGGTGGGACCGCCTACGAGCAGTACTTC
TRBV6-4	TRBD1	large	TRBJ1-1	CASSGDRGREGTEAFF	TGTGCCAGCAGTGGGGACAGGGGGCGCGAGGGCACTGAAGCTTTCTTT
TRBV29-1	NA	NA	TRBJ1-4	CSVRRSNEKLFF	TGCAGCGTTCGACGGTCTAATGAAAAACTGTTTTTT
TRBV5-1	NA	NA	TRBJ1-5	CASSLAGRDHQPQHF	TGCGCCAGCAGCTTGGCTGGCAGGGATCATCAGCCCCAGCATTTT
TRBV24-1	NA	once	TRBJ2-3	CATSDYLAGTDTQYF	TGTGCCACCAGTGATTATTTGGCAGGCACAGATACGCAGTATTTT
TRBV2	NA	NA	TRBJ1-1	CASSDRLGTEAFF	TGTGCCAGCAGTGACCGCTTGGGTACTGAAGCTTTCTTT
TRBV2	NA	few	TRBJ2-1	CASSWEDGNNEQFF	TGTGCCAGCAGTTGGGAGGATGGTAACAATGAGCAGTTCTTC
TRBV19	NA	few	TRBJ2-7	CASSIGGLREQYF	TGTGCCAGTAGTATCGGAGGGTTGCGAGAGCAGTACTTC